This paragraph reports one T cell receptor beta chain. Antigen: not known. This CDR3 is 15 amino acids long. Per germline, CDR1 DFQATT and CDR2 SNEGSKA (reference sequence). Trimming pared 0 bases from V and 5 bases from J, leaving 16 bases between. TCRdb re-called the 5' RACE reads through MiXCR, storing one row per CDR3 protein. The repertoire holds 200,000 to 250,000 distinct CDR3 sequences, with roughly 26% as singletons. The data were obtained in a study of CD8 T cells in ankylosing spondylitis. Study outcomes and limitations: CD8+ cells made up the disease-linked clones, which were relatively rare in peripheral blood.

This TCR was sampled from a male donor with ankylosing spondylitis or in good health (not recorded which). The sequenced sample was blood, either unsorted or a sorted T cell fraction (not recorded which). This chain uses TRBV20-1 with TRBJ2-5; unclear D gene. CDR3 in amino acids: CSARDLVLTTETQYF. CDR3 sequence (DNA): TGCAGTGCTAGAGATTTGGTCCTTACCACGGAGACCCAGTACTTC.